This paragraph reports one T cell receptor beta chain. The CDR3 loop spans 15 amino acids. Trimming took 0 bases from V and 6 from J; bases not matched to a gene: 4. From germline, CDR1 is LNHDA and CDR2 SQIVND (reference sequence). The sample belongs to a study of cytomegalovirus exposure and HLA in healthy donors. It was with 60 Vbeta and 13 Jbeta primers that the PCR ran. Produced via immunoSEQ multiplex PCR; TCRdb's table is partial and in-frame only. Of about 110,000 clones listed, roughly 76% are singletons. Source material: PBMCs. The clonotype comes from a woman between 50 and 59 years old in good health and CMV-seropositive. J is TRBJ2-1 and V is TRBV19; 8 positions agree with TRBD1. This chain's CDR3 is CASSIDRGRINEQFF. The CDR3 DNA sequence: TGTGCCAGTAGTATAGACAGGGGGCGGATCAATGAGCAGTTCTTC.